Listed below are T cell receptor beta chains from one sample, sequenced in a study of blood T cell repertoires in COVID-19. Profiled with immunoSEQ multiplex PCR; TCRdb holds only in-frame clones, not every one. The data contain more than 95,000 clones, roughly 90% of them singletons. Sequencing was carried out using peripheral blood. Source of these receptors: a man between 45 and 60 years old with acute or convalescent COVID-19. Each CDR3 is given with its conserved first and last residue. A D gene is named only where the DNA matches it firmly. Clone size appears in some rows only: once, few, many, or a class for an expanded clone.

j_call	d_call	v_call	clone_size	cdr3_nt	cdr3_aa
TRBJ2-7	.	TRBV4-1	.	TGCGCCAGCAGCCCATCGGGACTTACTCGTTCCTACGAGCAGTACTTC	CASSPSGLTRSYEQYF
TRBJ1-2	.	TRBV2	.	TGTGCCGGCGGAGTGTCCTACGGTCCCACGGTGGGCTACACCTTC	CAGGVSYGPTVGYTF
TRBJ1-2	.	TRBV27	.	TGTGCCAGCAGTTTATCGGCAGGGGTGAGGGGCTACACCTTC	CASSLSAGVRGYTF
TRBJ2-1	TRBD2	TRBV11-2	.	TGTGCCAGCAGCCCCCGACTAGCGGGGAACAATGAGCAGTTCTTC	CASSPRLAGNNEQFF
TRBJ2-6	TRBD1	TRBV4-1	.	TGCGCCAGCAGTCTGGGACAGGGGGCGCGGGGGGCCAACGTCCTGACTTTC	CASSLGQGARGANVLTF
TRBJ1-3	.	TRBV11-2	.	TGTGCCAGCAGCTTAGTCGTGGGTGGGAGAGACCGGCCTGGAAACACCATATATTTT	CASSLVVGGRDRPGNTIYF
TRBJ2-1	TRBD2	TRBV7-6	.	TGTGCCAGCAGCTTAGCGCGCTGGACTAGCGCTTACAATGAGCAGTTCTTC	CASSLARWTSAYNEQFF
TRBJ1-1	.	TRBV19	.	TGTGCCAGTAGGGACAGCATGAACACTGAAGCTTTCTTT	CASRDSMNTEAFF
TRBJ2-7	TRBD1	TRBV5-4	.	TGTGCCAGCAGCCCAGGGACAGGGGGTCTCTACGAGCAGTACTTC	CASSPGTGGLYEQYF
TRBJ2-1	TRBD2	TRBV11-3	.	TGTGCCAGCAGCTTAGATCGTAGCGGGAGACTTGCCGGTGAGCAGTTCTTC	CASSLDRSGRLAGEQFF
TRBJ2-1	TRBD1	TRBV19	.	TGTGCCAGTAGGCGGACAGGGAGTGCCCACAATGAGCAGTTCTTC	CASRRTGSAHNEQFF
TRBJ1-3	.	TRBV4-2	.	TGTGCCAGCAGCCAAGATCCGTGGGCTCTGGGAAACACCATATATTTT	CASSQDPWALGNTIYF
TRBJ2-7	TRBD1	TRBV6-5	.	TGTGCCAGCAGAAAAGTCCGGGACAGAGCCTACGAGCAGTACTTC	CASRKVRDRAYEQYF
TRBJ1-1	TRBD1	TRBV29-1	.	TGCAGCGTCGAAACCGGGACAGGGGGCGGTGAAGCTTTCTTT	CSVETGTGGGEAFF
TRBJ1-1	.	TRBV28	once	TGTGCCAGCAGTTTACCCTTCGGAGACGCTTTCTTT	CASSLPFGDAFF
TRBJ2-3	TRBD2	TRBV9	.	TGTGCCAGCAGCCGAGAGACTAGCGGGAGGGCCGATCGGCTCAGCACAGATACGCAGTATTTT	CASSRETSGRADRLSTDTQYF
TRBJ1-5	TRBD1	TRBV19	few	TGTGCCAGTAGCACTAGAGGGACAGGCAATCAGCCCCAGCATTTT	CASSTRGTGNQPQHF
TRBJ1-2	TRBD1	TRBV27	.	TGTGCCAGCGGGACAGGGCCAGGAGGCTACACCTTC	CASGTGPGGYTF
TRBJ2-1	.	TRBV7-2	.	TGTGCCAGCAGCCAGACGCTAGCGTACTACAATGAGCAGTTCTTC	CASSQTLAYYNEQFF
TRBJ2-2	TRBD2	TRBV6-5	.	TGTGCCAGCAAGGGCGGGAGGGCGAACACCGGGGAGCTGTTTTTT	CASKGGRANTGELFF
TRBJ2-7	.	TRBV7-9	once	TGTGCCTCCGGGGGGCGGACCTACGAGCAGTACTTC	CASGGRTYEQYF
TRBJ1-5	.	TRBV6-5	.	TGTGCCAGCAGTTACACACAGAATCAGCCCCAGCATTTT	CASSYTQNQPQHF
TRBJ2-3	.	TRBV5-1	.	TGCGCCAGCAGCCCTAAGTACCGGGAGACAGATACGCAGTATTTT	CASSPKYRETDTQYF
TRBJ2-7	TRBD2	TRBV6-5	.	TGTGCCAGCAGTTACCCTCGACTAGCGGAGGACGAGCAGTACTTC	CASSYPRLAEDEQYF
TRBJ1-3	.	TRBV5-4	.	TGTGCCAGCAGTCGCTTTCTAGGAAACACCATATATTTT	CASSRFLGNTIYF
TRBJ2-2	TRBD1	TRBV10-2	.	TGCGCCAGCAGGACAGGACAGGACAGGGGCGGGGAGCTGTTTTTT	CASRTGQDRGGELFF
TRBJ2-7	.	TRBV6-5	.	TGTGCCAGCAGAAAATTAGGAGGGTCCTCCTACGAGCAGTACTTC	CASRKLGGSSYEQYF
TRBJ1-1	TRBD1	TRBV29-1	.	TGCAGCGTTGAAGGGGCTCGACAGGGAGGCACTGAAGCTTTCTTT	CSVEGARQGGTEAFF
TRBJ2-7	.	TRBV5-1	.	TGCGCCAGCAGCTTGGGTGGCGGAAACACCTACGAGCAGTACTTC	CASSLGGGNTYEQYF
TRBJ2-7	.	TRBV7-2	.	TGTGCCAGCAGCTTAGTGACAGGATTATCCTACGAGCAGTACTTC	CASSLVTGLSYEQYF
TRBJ1-4	.	TRBV7-9	.	TGTGCCAGCGGGCCGATTAGAAATGAAAAACTGTTTTTT	CASGPIRNEKLFF
TRBJ1-1	.	TRBV6-2/TRBV6-3	.	TGTGCCAGCAGTTACTCGAACGGGAGAAGGTGGGCTTTCTTT	CASSYSNGRRWAFF